This TCR beta chain appears in the sequencing data of a study of T cell responses to AZD1222 COVID-19 vaccine (dated by TCRdb to the early 2020s). Looking at the study overall: AZD1222 recipients with second doses at about 4 weeks or about 12 weeks were pooled, because spike-specific TCR depth and breadth did not differ between schedules. A total of 230 to 250 trial participants underwent TCR sequencing, of whom 200 to 220 received two doses of AZD1222 and some 25 received two doses of the MenACWY control vaccine. Trial participants were enrolled into age subgroups of 18-55, 56-69 and 70-plus years, which contained 148, 28 and 57 TCR-sequenced participants, respectively.

Comment on this clone: The antigen it binds to is not known. The record has no base qualities; no much larger clone is one base away.

Including the terminal cysteine and phenylalanine, the CDR3 comprises 15 residues. Here the CDR3 DNA is all that survives: 45 bases in frame from base 1. V loses 2 bases of germline sequence and J loses 0 bases, and the interval between the two ends is 5 bases. CDR1 and CDR2 were assigned from the germline V gene as MNHEY and SVGEGT. According to the study, the label for this sample's time point signals: baseline before first vaccination. The vaccinee samples were drawn from two UK trials, COV001 and COV002, one of which was a single-blind randomized controlled phase 2/3 trial testing AZD1222 (ChAdOx1 nCoV-19) in healthy adults. Trial participant PBMC samples were collected at day 0 and day 28 after the second dose for TCRbeta chain sequencing. Points the paper makes about the study in general: Nearly half of unique spike-specific TCRs reportedly recognized epitopes outside regions mutated in the B.1.351 and B.1.1.7 variants. A significant rise in spike-specific TCR breadth and depth was observed after two AZD1222 doses relative to day 0 and relative to MenACWY recipients. CD4 TCRs associated with the vaccine covered the entire spike protein, and the dominant responses were in regions 160-218 and 743-854. Participants were mostly white British, with more females than males. The authors suggested clonal diversity may have been underestimated. Because no day 14 peak-response samples were available, the repertoires could be characterized only after the peak T cell response. Only 5 to 7 AZD1222 recipients were SARS-CoV-2 seropositive at baseline, limiting conclusions about previously exposed vaccinees. In the small 56-69-year group, the increase in depth fell short of significance, most likely because of low power.

The CDR3 regions of human TCRbeta chains were subjected to immunosequencing. The original methods were these. Repertoire TCRs were checked for matches against a reference library of SARS-CoV-2-specific TCRs that had been generated using the MIRA antigen-specificity platform. Breadth was defined as the fraction of unique TCRs that were SARS-CoV-2-associated, and depth was defined as the fraction of total T cells that were SARS-CoV-2-associated. Using the MIRA data, each spike-specific TCR was mapped to the spike region that the TCR reacts to and placed in a CD4 or CD8 class. Log10-transformed breadth and depth values were compared by one-way ANOVA with Sidak's multiple comparisons tests. Entries here come from immuneACCESS through TCRdb and include only in-frame sequences with V and J called. Some clones fail to appear in such tables; in the studies checked, an unresolved V gene covers under half of the shortfall, and the cause of the remainder is unknown. V, J and clone size are those of that table, while D and trimming were read from the DNA. The sample table records 55,000 to 80,000 clones; 84% of these occur just once. Jointly, the top ten make up about 9.4% of the sample.

The clonotype was recovered from an adult in good health. The sample was peripheral blood, taken on day 0 of AZD1222 vaccination. The rearranged chain carries TRBV6-2 or TRBV6-3 and TRBJ1-6; the D gene identity is not certain. The CDR3 reads as follows: CASSYVSSYNSPLHF. The DNA sequence is given as TGTGCCAGCAGTTACGTGAGCTCCTATAATTCACCCCTCCACTTT.